The clone carrying this T cell receptor (beta chain) came up once. Its target is unknown. The data were taken from a study of T cell responses to AZD1222 COVID-19 vaccine. Whole-study findings and limits: The span of vaccine-associated CD4 TCRs extended across spike, with dominance at 160-218 and 743-854.

Sequencing was performed with immunoSEQ multiplex PCR; in TCRdb, only in-frame clones are kept and a portion is missing. The data show 160,000 or so clones, 70% to 90% seen once. Germline V gene sequence: CDR1 LNHDA, CDR2 SQIVND (reference sequence). The ends were cut back, 6 bases at V and 4 bases at J, with 13 bases in the middle. This CDR3 is built from 14 residues. Source: peripheral blood, taken 28 days after the second dose of the MenACWY control vaccine. V and J are TRBV19 and TRBJ1-3, with D perhaps TRBD1 (5 bases). This TCR was sampled from an adult who received the MenACWY meningococcal vaccine as a control. The CDR3 is CASRSAGDGNTIYF. The CDR3 DNA reads TGTGCCAGTAGAAGTGCGGGGGACGGAAACACCATATATTTT.